The 29 T cell receptor beta chains given below trace back to one sample, sequenced in a study of blood T cell repertoires in COVID-19. Sequencing was performed with immunoSEQ multiplex PCR; in TCRdb, only in-frame clones are kept and a portion is missing. The data hold around 220,000 clones, with around nine tenths observed a single time. Sequencing was performed on PBMCs or T cells enriched from blood (not recorded which). These receptors came from a woman under 30 who had recovered from COVID-19.

This clone appeared once. The gene calls are TRBV7-3 and TRBJ2-1; 7 bases match TRBD1. The CDR3 sequence is 13 residues long. V gave up 2 bases and J gave up 8 bases; unmatched junction bases: 3. Germline V gene data show CDR1 as SGHTA and CDR2 as FQGTGA. The CDR3 reads CASSLDRVDEQFF. CDR3 nucleotides: TGTGCCAGCAGCTTAGACAGGGTGGATGAGCAGTTCTTC.

CDR3 loop: CASSPDWNEQFF. DNA of the CDR3: TGTGCCAGCAGCCCCGACTGGAATGAGCAGTTCTTC. This sequence joins TRBV5-6 and TRBJ2-1; D unresolved. Per the germline V gene, CDR1 is SGHDT and CDR2 is YYEEEE. Trimming stripped 4 bases from V and 7 bases from J, with 9 bases between. The CDR3 is 12 amino acids.

This clone appeared a few times. The chain recombines TRBV15 with TRBJ1-2, with a weak D call TRBD1 (5 bases). From germline, CDR1 is LNHNV and CDR2 YYDKDF (reference sequence). V lost 6 bases, J lost 8 bases, and 13 bases lay in between. The CDR3 totals 12 residues. The CDR3 sequence: CATSLQEGGYTF. CDR3 nucleotides: TGTGCCACCAGTCTCCAGGAGGGGGGCTACACCTTC.

V and J are TRBV18 and TRBJ1-2; TRBD1 matches 7 bases. The CDR3 contains 13 residues. CDR1 KGHSH and CDR2 LQKENI come from the germline V gene. V dropped 9 bases and J dropped 5; count of bases not matched to a gene: 9. The CDR3 loop reads CASLGQAVYGYTF. For the CDR3, the DNA is TGTGCCAGTCTCGGACAGGCCGTTTATGGCTACACCTTC.

This rearrangement joins TRBV11-3 to TRBJ1-2, with 8 bases identical to TRBD1. Trimming at V came to 3 bases and at J to 2 bases, leaving 8 bases not matched to a gene. CDR3 size: 16 residues. Per germline, CDR1 SGHNT and CDR2 YENEEA. The CDR3 spells CASSLFLTGENYGYTF. DNA for the CDR3: TGTGCCAGCAGCTTGTTTTTGACAGGGGAGAACTATGGCTACACCTTC.

Turning to this clone: At the DNA level, this CDR3 is encoded by other sequences in the same sample as well. The chain is built from TRBV27 and TRBJ2-7, with 7 bases identical to TRBD1. The CDR3 loop spans 13 amino acids. V shed 0 bases and J 5 bases; nucleotides not matched to a gene: 1. Germline CDR1 MNHEY, CDR2 SMNVEV (reference sequence). The CDR3 nucleotides are TGTGCCAGCAGTTTATCAGGGGGCAACGAGCAGTACTTC. Translating gives CASSLSGGNEQYF.

This sequence joins TRBV7-9 and TRBJ1-2; 8 positions match TRBD1. J gave up 4 bases and V 5 bases, and 12 bases lay outside the gene matches. The CDR3 consists of 16 residues. Germline V lookup: CDR1 SEHNR, CDR2 FQNEAQ (reference sequence). The CDR3 region has the DNA TGTGCCAGCAGCCCCTTTTTCCCCAGGGGGCCCTATGGCTACACCTTC. Translating gives CASSPFFPRGPYGYTF.

The CDR3 reads CASSVALDSGRTPNEQFF. CDR3 sequence (DNA): TGTGCCAGCAGCGTGGCCTTAGATAGCGGGAGGACCCCCAATGAGCAGTTCTTC. The chain couples TRBV9 to TRBJ2-1, with 10 bases identical to TRBD2. This CDR3 comprises 18 residues. Losses at the gene ends were 2 bases for V and 6 bases for J; bases not matched to a gene: 14. CDR1 is SGDLS, CDR2 YYNGEE, per germline.

The V and J genes are TRBV2 and TRBJ1-1, with TRBD1 identical over 9 bases. The CDR3 has 14 residues. V was pared by 11 bases and J by 8 bases, with 15 bases of the junction left unmatched. In germline, CDR1 is SNHLY, CDR2 FYNNEI. In DNA, the CDR3 is TGTGCCGGACTACCGGGACAGGGATTTCTCGAAGCTTTCTTT. Its translation is CAGLPGQGFLEAFF.

This clone appeared once. This chain uses TRBV10-1 with TRBJ1-5; D remains unclear. There are 11 residues in the CDR3. V was pared by 4 bases and J by 5 bases, with 3 bases between. CDR1 is WNHNN and CDR2 is SYGVQD in the germline V gene (reference sequence). DNA of the CDR3: TGCGCCAGCAGTGCTTATCAGCCCCAGCATTTT. As protein: CASSAYQPQHF.

The chain has TRBV28 and TRBJ2-1; 9 bases are shared with TRBD2. This CDR3 region has 12 residues. The V and J ends lost 8 bases and 7 bases, in that order; junction bases with no gene match: 3. CDR1 is MDHEN and CDR2 is SYDVKM in the germline V gene. The DNA for the CDR3 is TGTGCCAGCTTGGGACTAGCAAATGAGCAGTTCTTC. This translates into CASLGLANEQFF.

The chain has TRBV4-1 and TRBJ2-3, with D possibly being TRBD2 (5 bases). The germline V gene encodes CDR1 MGHRA and CDR2 YSYEKL. V was shortened by 0 bases and J by 0 bases, with 16 bases between the two germline ends. CDR3 length equals 18 residues. Written as DNA, the CDR3 is TGCGCCAGCAGCCAAGATCCTGACTATTTTACTAGCACAGATACGCAGTATTTT. Its protein is CASSQDPDYFTSTDTQYF.

The CDR3 region has the DNA TGTGCCAGTAGTATCGCGGTCGATACGCAGTATTTT. Translated, it gives CASSIAVDTQYF. This rearrangement joins TRBV19 to TRBJ2-3; D not resolved. V was pared by 3 bases and J by 6 bases, with 7 bases between. Germline V gene data show CDR1 as LNHDA and CDR2 as SQIVND (reference sequence). This CDR3 comprises 12 residues.

This clone has a handful of counts. This rearrangement joins TRBV5-1 to TRBJ2-1; D perhaps matches TRBD2 (7 bases). Per the germline V gene, CDR1 is SGHRS and CDR2 is YFSETQ. CDR3 length: 14 amino acids. V gave up 3 bases and J gave up 6 bases, with 13 bases separating them. Here the CDR3 DNA reads TGCGCCAGCAGCTACACGAGGGGGGGCAATGAGCAGTTCTTC. Amino acid sequence: CASSYTRGGNEQFF.

The rearrangement uses TRBV9 and TRBJ1-3; 8 bases align to TRBD1. Trimming took 4 bases from V and 0 from J; bases not matched to a gene: 9. The germline V gene encodes CDR1 SGDLS and CDR2 YYNGEE. The CDR3 loop spans 17 amino acids. CDR3 sequence reads: CASSPDRGESSGNTIYF. CDR3 in DNA: TGTGCCAGCAGCCCAGACAGGGGCGAAAGCTCTGGAAACACCATATATTTT.

The sample holds one count of this clone. The rearrangement links TRBV18 to TRBJ2-5; TRBD1 matches at 7 bases. TRBJ2-7 explains the end of the DNA better; the J call may be wrong. Germline-derived CDR1 and CDR2 are KGHSH and LQKENI. CDR3 length: 14 residues. As DNA, the CDR3 is TGTGCCAGCTCACCACTTGACAGGGCCTACGAGCAGTACTTC. It is translated as CASSPLDRAYEQYF.

A single count supports this clone. V gene TRBV9 combines with J gene TRBJ2-3, with D perhaps TRBD1 (5 bases). The CDR3 has 16 amino acids. V was cut by 0 bases and J by 5 bases, with 16 bases left in between. Germline V gene data show CDR1 as SGDLS and CDR2 as YYNGEE. CDR3 region: CASSVADSVRGDTQYF. The CDR3 DNA sequence: TGTGCCAGCAGCGTAGCTGACAGTGTAAGGGGAGATACGCAGTATTTT.

V is TRBV14 and J is TRBJ1-4, with D tentatively TRBD1 (5 bases). Germline V gene lookup returns CDR1 SGHDN and CDR2 FVKESK. The CDR3 covers 15 residues. Trimming took off 0 bases at V and 6 bases at J, with 11 bases between the two ends. CDR3 loop: CASSQEKGQDEKLFF. The DNA of the CDR3 is TGTGCCAGCAGCCAAGAAAAGGGGCAGGATGAAAAACTGTTTTTT.

The chain combines TRBV4-3 with TRBJ1-2; no definite D call. Germline loops: CDR1 LGHNA, CDR2 YSLEER. The ends were cut back, 1 base at V and 7 bases at J, with 16 bases in the middle. This CDR3 contains 15 residues. The CDR3 DNA sequence: TGCGCCAGCAGCCAAGTAGTTAGGGAGGGTCGTGGCTACACCTTC. Amino acids: CASSQVVREGRGYTF.

Regarding this clone: One end of the junction fails to match germline, which may point to a read error. The chain employs TRBV9 and TRBJ2-1, with 7 bases fitting TRBD1. Germline V CDR1 and CDR2: SGDLS, YYNGEE. The CDR3 is 14 amino acids. The CDR3 region is CANSAGTASNEQFF. CDR3 DNA sequence: TGTGCCAACAGCGCCGGGACAGCTTCCAATGAGCAGTTCTTC.

This chain joins TRBV6-5 and TRBJ1-2, with 10 nucleotides matching TRBD1. The CDR3 length is 15 residues. The junction had 5 bases not matched to a gene; V was cut back by 6 bases and J by 1 base. Germline CDR1 is MNHEY and CDR2 is SVGAGI. DNA for the CDR3: TGTGCCAGCAGCGTCGACAGGGGGCTTAACTATGGCTACACCTTC. Translation gives CASSVDRGLNYGYTF.

The rearrangement uses TRBV11-3 and TRBJ2-1, with 11 nucleotides matching TRBD2. Germline values: CDR1 SGHNT, CDR2 YENEEA. V lost 1 base, J lost 7 bases, and 9 bases stayed unmatched. This CDR3 comprises 17 residues. In DNA, the CDR3 is TGTGCCAGCAGCTTAGGGGGCGGGACTAGCGGCCAAAATGAGCAGTTCTTC. It codes for CASSLGGGTSGQNEQFF.

As DNA, the CDR3 is TGCGCCAGCAGTGAGGTCGGGTCCTACGAGCAGTACTTC. Protein sequence: CASSEVGSYEQYF. The rearrangement links TRBV10-1 to TRBJ2-7; no reliable D call. Germline loops: CDR1 WNHNN, CDR2 SYGVQD (reference sequence). The CDR3 consists of 13 residues. V lost 2 bases, J lost 1 base, and 6 bases lay in between.

The V and J genes are TRBV28 and TRBJ1-5; D gene ambiguous. Germline values: CDR1 MDHEN, CDR2 SYDVKM. The V gene lost 2 bases and the J gene lost 7 bases, with 15 bases spanning the gap. The CDR3 runs to 15 residues. The DNA for the CDR3 is TGTGCCAGCAGTTTACCCCACCTGAGCTCCCAGCCCCAGCATTTT. It encodes CASSLPHLSSQPQHF.

V and J are TRBV10-3 and TRBJ1-2; 9 bases agree with TRBD1. Germline CDR1 ENHRY, CDR2 SYGVKD. The CDR3 extends over 15 amino acids. V was pared by 5 bases and J by 7 bases, with 11 bases of the junction left unmatched. CDR3 nucleotide sequence: TGTGCCATCAGTATCTCCGGACAGGGGTTTCGTGGCTACACCTTC. Translated: CAISISGQGFRGYTF.

The rearrangement joins TRBV10-3 to TRBJ2-3; 9 positions agree with TRBD2. This CDR3 region has 14 residues. V was clipped by 6 bases and J by 3 bases; unmatched bases: 4. In germline, CDR1 is ENHRY, CDR2 SYGVKD. This CDR3 reads CAIRREGGTDTQYF. CDR3 bases: TGTGCCATCAGGCGGGAGGGCGGTACAGATACGCAGTATTTT.

This clone has a single count. The rearrangement uses TRBV28 and TRBJ1-2; 7 bases agree with TRBD1. The CDR3 is 14 amino acids. CDR1 and CDR2 (germline): MDHEN, SYDVKM. With 2 bases clipped from V and 3 bases from J, the junction kept 3 bases outside the gene matches. CDR3 nucleotide sequence: TGTGCCAGCAGTTTAGCCAGGGGGGACTATGGCTACACCTTC. Protein: CASSLARGDYGYTF.

The CDR3 region has the DNA TGTGCCAGCAGGCACTCATTTTCCTACGAGCAGTACTTC. Translation gives CASRHSFSYEQYF. The V and J genes are TRBV3-1 (or the pseudogene TRBV3-2) and TRBJ2-7; D not certain. Per germline, CDR1 LGHDT and CDR2 YNNKEL (reference sequence). The ends were cut back, 6 bases at V and 1 base at J, with 10 bases in the middle. The CDR3 spans 13 residues.

The rearrangement links TRBV5-1 to TRBJ1-1; TRBD1 aligns across 7 bases. The CDR3 totals 15 residues. The J segment lost 8 bases and the V segment lost 2 bases, leaving 12 bases of the junction unmatched. The germline V gene has CDR1 SGHRS and CDR2 YFSETQ. CDR3 in DNA: TGCGCCAGCAGCTTCAATCTTAGAAAAGGGGGCGAAGCTTTCTTT. Residues: CASSFNLRKGGEAFF.